These 8 T cell receptor beta chains originate from one sample sequenced in a study of blood T cell repertoires in COVID-19. The data were produced by immunoSEQ multiplex PCR, yet TCRdb's version contains in-frame clones alone and is incomplete. Here the sample spans about 270,000 clones, just under 85% being singletons. Source material: peripheral blood. The receptors shown here come from a woman aged 50 to 65 with active or convalescent COVID-19.

The count of this clone is one. The V gene is TRBV19, the J gene TRBJ1-1, with 9 bases fitting TRBD1. The trim removed 8 bases at V and 0 bases at J, leaving 10 bases unmatched. The CDR3 consists of 16 residues. CDR1 is LNHDA and CDR2 is SQIVND in the germline V gene (reference sequence). For the CDR3, the DNA is TGTGCCAGTGTCGATTGGGACAGGGCAGTGAACACTGAAGCTTTCTTT. Residues: CASVDWDRAVNTEAFF.

This clone was detected only a few times. V is TRBV3-1 (or the pseudogene TRBV3-2) and J is TRBJ2-7, with TRBD1 matching 9 bases. The CDR3 is made up of 16 amino acids. With V trimmed by 1 base and J by 7 bases, 11 bases remained unmatched. Germline CDR1 is LGHDT and CDR2 is YNNKEL (reference sequence). As DNA, the CDR3 is TGTGCCAGCAGCCAAGGGTCGGGACAGGGCATGTGGGAGCAGTACTTC. It translates to CASSQGSGQGMWEQYF.

The gene calls are TRBV9 and TRBJ1-2; weak D call: TRBD1 (6 bases). Germline-derived CDR1 and CDR2 are SGDLS and YYNGEE. The CDR3 has 14 residues. V gave up 4 bases and J gave up 0 bases, with 10 bases separating them. The CDR3 region is CASSMDRANYGYTF. The CDR3 coding sequence is TGTGCCAGCAGCATGGACAGAGCTAACTATGGCTACACCTTC.

CDR3 nucleotides: TGTGCAAGCTCCCGGGCGGACAGTGAAGAGACCCAGTACTTC. It encodes CASSRADSEETQYF. The chain links TRBV12-2 to TRBJ2-5; TRBD1, the table's D call, lacks a check against the DNA. TRBV12-2 is tagged as a pseudogene. The CDR3 runs 14 residues.

The DNA of the CDR3 is TGTGCCAGCAGCTTAGCGGGAGTGGGAGATACGCAGTATTTT. Protein: CASSLAGVGDTQYF. This chain uses TRBV7-3 with TRBJ2-3, with 7 bases that match TRBD2. The CDR3 is 14 amino acids. Germline V gene data show CDR1 as SGHTA and CDR2 as FQGTGA. J gave up 5 bases and V 2 bases, and 4 bases lay outside the gene matches.

This clone was seen only once. The chain carries TRBV4-1 and TRBJ1-6; 7 nucleotides agree with TRBD1. Trimming at V came to 7 bases and at J to 10 bases, leaving 7 bases not matched to a gene. The CDR3 spans 13 residues. Germline lookup yields CDR1 MGHRA and CDR2 YSYEKL. CDR3 nucleotide sequence: TGCGCCAGCAACAGGGGTGTCTGGTCACCCCTCCACTTT. Translation: CASNRGVWSPLHF.

The rearrangement joins TRBV13 to TRBJ2-5, with TRBD2 identical over 7 bases. There are 15 residues in the CDR3. Germline V gene sequence: CDR1 PRHDT, CDR2 FYEKMQ (reference sequence). V dropped 3 bases and J dropped 4; count of bases not matched to a gene: 8. The CDR3: CASSFLGLGGETQYF. The CDR3 nucleotides are TGTGCCAGCAGCTTCCTAGGACTAGGCGGAGAGACCCAGTACTTC.

A remark on this clone: The sample has other DNA sequences that encode this CDR3 too. The chain combines TRBV3-1 (or the pseudogene TRBV3-2) with TRBJ1-1, with D possibly TRBD1 on 5 matching bases. CDR1 and CDR2 from the germline V gene are LGHDT and YNNKEL (reference sequence). The CDR3 extends over 14 amino acids. V was shortened by 1 base and J by 5 bases, with 11 bases between the two germline ends. DNA of the CDR3: TGTGCCAGCAGCCAAGGGCAGGGAAAGACTGAAGCTTTCTTT. This codes for CASSQGQGKTEAFF.